This TCR beta chain was found in a study of T cell changes during pregnancy in multiple sclerosis. This clone was seen once. Libraries were prepared by immunoSEQ multiplex PCR; TCRdb keeps only in-frame clonotypes and omits some of them. Of about 31,000 clones listed, 70% to 90% were seen once; the top ten hold around 6.8%. V was clipped by 4 bases and J by 1 base; unmatched bases: 9. Germline V CDR1 and CDR2: SGHDN, FVKESK. This CDR3 region has 16 residues. Source: CD8+ T cells from peripheral blood mononuclear cells, taken in the second trimester of pregnancy. The clonotype originates from a female donor with multiple sclerosis, enrolled in a pregnancy study. The J gene is TRBJ1-1, the V gene TRBV14; TRBD1 matches 7 bases. The chain's CDR3 is CASSPKDRARNTEAFF. The CDR3 DNA follows: TGTGCCAGCAGCCCCAAAGACAGGGCCCGGAACACTGAAGCTTTCTTT.